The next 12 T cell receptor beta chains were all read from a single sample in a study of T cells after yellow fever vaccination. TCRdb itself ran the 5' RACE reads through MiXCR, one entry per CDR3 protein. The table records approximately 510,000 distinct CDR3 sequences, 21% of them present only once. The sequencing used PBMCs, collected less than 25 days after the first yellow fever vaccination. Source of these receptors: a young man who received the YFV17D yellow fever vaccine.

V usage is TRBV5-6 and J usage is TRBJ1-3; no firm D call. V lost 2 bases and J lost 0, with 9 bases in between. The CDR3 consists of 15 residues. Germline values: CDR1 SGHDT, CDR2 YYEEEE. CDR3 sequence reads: CASSFAVGSGNTIYF. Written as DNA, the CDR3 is TGTGCCAGCAGCTTCGCGGTCGGCTCTGGAAACACCATATATTTT.

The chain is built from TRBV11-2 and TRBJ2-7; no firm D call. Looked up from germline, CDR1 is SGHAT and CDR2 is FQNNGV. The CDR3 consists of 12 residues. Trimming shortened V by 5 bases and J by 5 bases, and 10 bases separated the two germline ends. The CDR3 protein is CASSPPTNEQYF. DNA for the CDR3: TGTGCCAGCAGCCCCCCGACAAACGAGCAGTACTTC.

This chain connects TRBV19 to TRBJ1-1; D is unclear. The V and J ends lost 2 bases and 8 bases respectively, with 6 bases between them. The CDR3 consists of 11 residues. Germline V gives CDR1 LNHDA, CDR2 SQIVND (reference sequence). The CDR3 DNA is TGTGCCAGTAGTATACTAGGGGAAGCTTTCTTT. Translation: CASSILGEAFF.

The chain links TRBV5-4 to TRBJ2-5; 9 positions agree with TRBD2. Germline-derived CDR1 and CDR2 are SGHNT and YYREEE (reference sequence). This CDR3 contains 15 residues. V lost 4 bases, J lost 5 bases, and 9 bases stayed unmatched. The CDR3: CASSPPAGGRETQYF. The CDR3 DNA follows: TGTGCCAGCAGCCCCCCTGCGGGGGGGCGGGAGACCCAGTACTTC.

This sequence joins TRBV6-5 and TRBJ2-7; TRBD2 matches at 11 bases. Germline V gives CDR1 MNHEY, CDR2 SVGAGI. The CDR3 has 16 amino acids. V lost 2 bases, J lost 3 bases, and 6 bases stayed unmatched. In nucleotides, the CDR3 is TGTGCCAGCAGTTACGCGAGACTAGCGGGGTTCTACGAGCAGTACTTC. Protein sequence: CASSYARLAGFYEQYF.

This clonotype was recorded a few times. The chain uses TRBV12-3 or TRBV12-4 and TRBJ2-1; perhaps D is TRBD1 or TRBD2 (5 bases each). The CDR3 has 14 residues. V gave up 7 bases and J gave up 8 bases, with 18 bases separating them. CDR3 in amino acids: CASTPGQGWDEQFF. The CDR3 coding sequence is TGTGCCAGCACCCCGGGGCAGGGTTGGGATGAGCAGTTCTTC.

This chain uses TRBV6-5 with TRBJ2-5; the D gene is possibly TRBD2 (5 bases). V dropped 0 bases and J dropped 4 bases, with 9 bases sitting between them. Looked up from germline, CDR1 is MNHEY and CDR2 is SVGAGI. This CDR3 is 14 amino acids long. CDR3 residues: CASSYSPGSETQYF. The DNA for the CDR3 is TGTGCCAGCAGTTACTCACCGGGATCAGAGACCCAGTACTTC.

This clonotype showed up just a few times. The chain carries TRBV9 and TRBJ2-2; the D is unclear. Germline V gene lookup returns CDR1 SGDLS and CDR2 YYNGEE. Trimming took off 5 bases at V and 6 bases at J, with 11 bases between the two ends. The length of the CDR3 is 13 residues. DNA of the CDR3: TGTGCCAGCAGTGCTAGTGGGGCCGGGGAGCTGTTTTTT. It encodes CASSASGAGELFF.

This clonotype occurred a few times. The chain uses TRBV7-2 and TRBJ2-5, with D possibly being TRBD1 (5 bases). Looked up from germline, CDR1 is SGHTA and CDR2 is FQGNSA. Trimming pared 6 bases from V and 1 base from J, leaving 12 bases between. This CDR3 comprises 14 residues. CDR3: CASSRWGVQETQYF. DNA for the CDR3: TGTGCCAGCAGTCGCTGGGGCGTCCAAGAGACCCAGTACTTC.

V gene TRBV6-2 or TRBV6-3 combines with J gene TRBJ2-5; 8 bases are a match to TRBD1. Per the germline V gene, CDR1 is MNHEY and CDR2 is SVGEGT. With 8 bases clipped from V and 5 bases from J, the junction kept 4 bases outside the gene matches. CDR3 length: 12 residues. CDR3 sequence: CASDRGDETQYF. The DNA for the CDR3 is TGTGCCAGCGACAGGGGCGATGAGACCCAGTACTTC.

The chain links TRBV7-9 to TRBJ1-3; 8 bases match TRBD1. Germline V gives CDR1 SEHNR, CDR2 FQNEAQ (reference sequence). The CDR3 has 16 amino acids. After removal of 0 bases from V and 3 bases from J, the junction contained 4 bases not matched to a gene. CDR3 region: CASSLAGQGGGNTIYF. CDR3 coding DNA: TGTGCCAGCAGCTTAGCCGGACAGGGTGGTGGAAACACCATATATTTT.

CDR3 nucleotide sequence: TGTGCCATCAGTGAGTCGTTAGGGGAGCTGGCCAAAAACATTCAGTACTTC. Translated, it gives CAISESLGELAKNIQYF. The chain couples TRBV10-3 to TRBJ2-4, with D perhaps given as TRBD1 or TRBD2 (5 bases each). The CDR3 runs to 17 residues. Germline CDR1 is ENHRY and CDR2 is SYGVKD. V lost 0 bases to trimming and J lost 1 base, with 13 bases between them.